The 8 T cell receptor beta chains below all came from one sample that was sequenced in a study of T cell responses to AZD1222 COVID-19 vaccine. Assay used: immunoSEQ multiplex PCR; TCRdb lists only in-frame clones, some missing. The sample yields some 150,000 clones, about 87% seen once. Source: peripheral blood, taken on day 0 of AZD1222 vaccination. The receptors come from an adult in good health.

CDR3 loop: CSVADRGVQPQHF. CDR3 coding DNA: TGCAGCGTTGCCGACAGGGGAGTTCAGCCCCAGCATTTT. The chain couples TRBV29-1 to TRBJ1-5; 8 nucleotides align to TRBD1. V was pared by 4 bases and J by 6 bases, with 5 bases of the junction left unmatched. CDR3 size: 13 residues. Germline lookup yields CDR1 SQVTM and CDR2 ANQGSEA.

This rearrangement joins TRBV18 to TRBJ1-2; 7 bases fit TRBD1. CDR3 length equals 16 residues. Per germline, CDR1 KGHSH and CDR2 LQKENI. V was clipped by 0 bases and J by 2 bases; unmatched bases: 6. CDR3 protein: CASSPPGQLTNYGYTF. The CDR3 DNA reads as TGTGCCAGCTCACCACCGGGACAGCTCACCAACTATGGCTACACCTTC.

The rearrangement joins TRBV9 to TRBJ1-4, with 10 positions matching TRBD1. Germline V gene lookup returns CDR1 SGDLS and CDR2 YYNGEE. This CDR3 is built from 15 residues. Germline trimming cut 4 bases from V and 8 bases from J; bases unmatched to any gene: 8. The CDR3, as DNA: TGTGCCAGCAGCCCGAGGGACAGGGGAAGAGAAAAACTGTTTTTT. This gives the protein CASSPRDRGREKLFF.

The chain recombines TRBV25-1 with TRBJ1-1; no clear D. V lost 5 bases, J lost 10 bases, and 11 bases lay in between. The CDR3 has 11 residues. Germline CDR1 reads MGHDK; CDR2 reads SYGVNS. CDR3 in amino acids: CASSSGLRAFF. CDR3 nucleotides: TGTGCCAGCAGTTCAGGACTAAGAGCTTTCTTT.

In this sample, this clone is medium-sized (0.01 to 0.1%). The V call is TRBV27, the J call TRBJ1-2; 8 bases align to TRBD1. V shed 5 bases and J 13 bases; nucleotides not matched to a gene: 12. The CDR3 spans 13 residues. Germline V gene lookup returns CDR1 MNHEY and CDR2 SMNVEV (reference sequence). The CDR3 loop is CASSAHRPGQATF. CDR3 sequence (DNA): TGTGCCAGCAGTGCCCACAGACCGGGACAGGCCACCTTC.

The V gene is TRBV4-2, the J gene TRBJ1-4; the D gene is possibly TRBD1 (6 bases). Trimming took off 0 bases at V and 3 bases at J, with 11 bases between the two ends. The germline V gene encodes CDR1 LGHNA and CDR2 YNFKEQ. The CDR3 has 16 amino acids. CDR3 coding DNA: TGTGCCAGCAGCCAAGATGGAGGGGGGCCTAATGAAAAACTGTTTTTT. This sequence encodes CASSQDGGGPNEKLFF.

A remark on this clone: Other DNA sequences from this sample encode an identical CDR3 as well. The chain recombines TRBV6-1 with TRBJ1-1; the D is unclear. Germline CDR1 reads MNHNS; CDR2 reads SASEGT. Trimming left V 1 base short and J 5 bases short, with 11 bases between. This CDR3 contains 14 residues. CDR3 loop: CASSEGGGRTEAFF. The CDR3, as DNA: TGTGCCAGCAGTGAAGGAGGTGGGAGGACTGAAGCTTTCTTT.

The chain carries TRBV29-1 and TRBJ2-7, with a tentative D call TRBD1 (6 bases). The CDR3 loop spans 17 amino acids. Trimming removed 2 bases at V and 4 bases at J, with 24 bases between. Germline lookup yields CDR1 SQVTM and CDR2 ANQGSEA. CDR3 sequence: CSVENTGQGLRGYEQYF. As DNA, the CDR3 is TGCAGCGTTGAAAATACAGGGCAGGGATTACGGGGTTACGAGCAGTACTTC.